This T cell receptor beta chain comes out of a study of cytomegalovirus exposure and HLA in healthy donors. About this clone: As yet, its antigen is unknown. The junction departs from germline at one end; a sequencing error may be responsible.

Findings and limits, study-wide: Researchers had no immune exposure information except CMV serostatus available. Across HLA loci, a later analysis found differing TCR association rates, with DRB1 most and HLA-C fewest. Reportedly, cytomegalovirus status was diagnosed with high sensitivity and specificity.

This PCR relied on a set of 60 Vbeta primers and 13 Jbeta primers. Sequencing used immunoSEQ multiplex PCR; TCRdb keeps in-frame clones, though not all of them. Among roughly 180,000 clones listed, 70% to 80% were seen once. The V gene's germline CDR1 is MGHRA and CDR2 YSYEKL. This CDR3 comprises 16 residues. Source material: PBMCs. The TCR was taken from a man between 18 and 29 years old in good health and CMV-seronegative. The chain uses TRBV4-1 and TRBJ1-2, with TRBD1 as a possible D gene (6 bases). In DNA, the CDR3 is TGCGCCAACAGCCAAGACGGGCAGGGGCCCGGCTATGGCTACACCTTC. Its translation is CANSQDGQGPGYGYTF.